This T cell receptor beta chain was recorded in a study of T cells in tuberculosis. On the study more broadly: In South Africa, adults with active tuberculosis were compared with IGRA-negative and latently infected IGRA-positive adolescents. General study points: Active tuberculosis alpha repertoires lay closer to GMM-specific TCRs than controls'. Shorter CDR3-alpha in active tuberculosis partly drove smaller distances.

After removal of 1 base from V and 2 bases from J, the junction contained 4 bases not matched to a gene. The CDR3 has 15 amino acids. CDR1 and CDR2 (germline): LGHNA, YNFKEQ. As to this clone: The antigen remains undetermined.

Clones were sequenced by immunoSEQ multiplex PCR, and TCRdb holds only the in-frame ones, with some missing. The profile shows about 33,000 clones, just over 90% of them singletons. Noted time point: new active TB diagnosis, blood taken before or within 7 days of starting treatment. HIV-seronegative South African adults aged 18 years or older had newly diagnosed active tuberculosis. The clonotype was recovered from an adult with tuberculosis. Some clones in this sample may be carry-over from other donors' samples. The rearrangement joins TRBV4-2 to TRBJ1-1; 7 bases match TRBD1. Sequencing was performed on PBMCs, taken at tuberculosis diagnosis. The CDR3 loop is CASSQGGQYNTEAFF. CDR3 bases: TGTGCCAGCAGCCAAGGGGGACAGTACAACACTGAAGCTTTCTTT.